One sample yielded the 20 T cell receptor beta chains listed below, sequenced in a study of blood T cell repertoires in COVID-19. Profiling relied on immunoSEQ multiplex PCR, and the TCRdb table lists in-frame clones only, not all of them. The sample gives 300,000 to 350,000 clones, nearly 90% of which show up once; approximately 4% is in the top ten. Material: PBMCs or T cells enriched from blood (not recorded which). The receptor source for this set is a woman younger than 35 with acute COVID-19.

The rearrangement joins TRBV3-1 (or the pseudogene TRBV3-2) to TRBJ1-3; perhaps TRBD1 as D (5 bases). CDR1 and CDR2 from the germline V gene are LGHDT and YNNKEL (reference sequence). There are 13 residues in the CDR3. Trimming shortened V by 11 bases and J by 0 bases, and 11 bases separated the two germline ends. CDR3 residues: CASARGSGNTIYF. The CDR3 nucleotides are TGTGCCTCCGCTAGGGGCTCTGGAAACACCATATATTTT.

This clone appeared a single time. The chain joins TRBV2 to TRBJ2-7, with 9 bases matching TRBD2. Per the germline V gene, CDR1 is SNHLY and CDR2 is FYNNEI. Trimming removed 7 bases from V and 2 bases from J; junction bases left unmatched: 6. The CDR3 contains 14 residues. The CDR3 DNA reads TGTGCCAGCACCGGTCTAGCGGGGACCTACGAGCAGTACTTC. Protein product: CASTGLAGTYEQYF.

The sample holds a few counts of this clone. This chain uses TRBV28 with TRBJ2-1; 15 nucleotides align to TRBD2. This CDR3 contains 20 residues. Trimming removed 4 bases from V and 0 bases from J; junction bases left unmatched: 10. In germline, CDR1 is MDHEN, CDR2 SYDVKM. CDR3 sequence reads: CASSSREGLAGGSSYNEQFF. In DNA, the CDR3 is TGTGCCAGCAGTTCCCGGGAGGGACTAGCGGGGGGCAGCTCCTACAATGAGCAGTTCTTC.

The chain recombines TRBV27 with TRBJ1-1; D uncertain. The V gene lost 2 bases and the J gene lost 7 bases, with 20 bases spanning the gap. Germline CDR1 is MNHEY and CDR2 is SMNVEV (reference sequence). The CDR3 extends over 16 amino acids. CDR3 residues: CASSLIYSPDPYEAFF. CDR3 in DNA: TGTGCCAGCAGTTTAATTTACAGCCCCGACCCCTATGAAGCTTTCTTT.

The V call is TRBV7-3, the J call TRBJ2-1; D possibly corresponds to TRBD2 (6 bases). Germline V gene data show CDR1 as SGHTA and CDR2 as FQGTGA. The CDR3 extends over 13 amino acids. V dropped 3 bases and J dropped 7 bases, with 10 bases sitting between them. This chain's CDR3 is CASSFVGGNEQFF. The CDR3 region has the DNA TGTGCCAGCAGCTTTGTTGGGGGGAATGAGCAGTTCTTC.

The chain joins TRBV29-1 to TRBJ2-7, with 7 bases aligning to TRBD1. Germline-derived CDR1 and CDR2 are SQVTM and ANQGSEA. The CDR3 is made up of 13 amino acids. V lost 6 bases and J lost 1; bases outside the gene matches: 6. CDR3 protein: CSVIRDSSYEQYF. The CDR3 DNA follows: TGCAGCGTGATCCGGGACAGTTCCTACGAGCAGTACTTC.

The chain carries TRBV28 and TRBJ1-2; TRBD1 matches at 7 bases. Germline values: CDR1 MDHEN, CDR2 SYDVKM. CDR3 length: 13 amino acids. The V segment lost 3 bases and the J segment 6 bases; nucleotides outside the gene matches: 4. The CDR3 DNA reads TGTGCCAGCAGTTTTGAGGGGGCCGATGGCTACACCTTC. Its protein is CASSFEGADGYTF.

This clone was seen just once. The chain is built from TRBV5-1 and TRBJ2-1; tentatively, D is TRBD1 (5 bases). V dropped 4 bases and J dropped 5 bases, with 10 bases sitting between them. Germline assignment: CDR1 SGHRS and CDR2 YFSETQ. CDR3 length: 13 residues. For the CDR3, the DNA is TGCGCCAGCAGCAATCTAGGGGACAATGAGCAGTTCTTC. As protein: CASSNLGDNEQFF.

The V and J genes are TRBV3-1 (or the pseudogene TRBV3-2) and TRBJ2-3; TRBD2 matches 9 bases. V was clipped by 0 bases and J by 2 bases; unmatched bases: 6. The CDR3 is 17 amino acids. Germline CDR1 LGHDT, CDR2 YNNKEL (reference sequence). The CDR3 sequence is CASSQDWAGGDTDTQYF. The CDR3, as DNA: TGTGCCAGCAGCCAAGATTGGGCGGGAGGGGACACAGATACGCAGTATTTT.

The V call is TRBV5-5, the J call TRBJ1-4, with D possibly matching TRBD1 (5 bases). The CDR3 contains 13 residues. Germline V CDR1 and CDR2: SGHKS, YYEKEE (reference sequence). The ends were cut back, 2 bases at V and 8 bases at J, with 10 bases in the middle. The chain's CDR3 is CASSFGAKEKLFF. The CDR3 nucleotides read TGTGCCAGCAGCTTTGGGGCAAAGGAAAAACTGTTTTTT.

This chain uses TRBV24-1 with TRBJ2-6, with TRBD1 matching over 8 bases. Germline loops: CDR1 KGHDR, CDR2 SFDVKD. The ends lost 4 bases at V and 4 bases at J; junction bases unmatched: 8. The CDR3 is 17 amino acids. CDR3 nucleotide sequence: TGTGCCACCAGTGACCCGACAGGGGAGTACGGGGCCAACGTCCTGACTTTC. Translation gives CATSDPTGEYGANVLTF.

Remarks on this clone: Other DNA variants within this sample encode the same CDR3. The V gene is TRBV6-5, the J gene TRBJ1-1, with D hard to call. Germline values: CDR1 MNHEY, CDR2 SVGAGI. This CDR3 comprises 13 residues. The ends were cut back, 2 bases at V and 0 bases at J, with 4 bases in the middle. CDR3 in amino acids: CASSYEVNTEAFF. CDR3 in DNA: TGTGCCAGCAGTTACGAGGTGAACACTGAAGCTTTCTTT.

V usage is TRBV28 and J usage is TRBJ1-5; a possible D gene is TRBD1 (6 bases). The V end was cut by 3 bases, the J end by 3 bases, with 15 bases between. The CDR3 is made up of 16 amino acids. Germline V gene sequence: CDR1 MDHEN, CDR2 SYDVKM. The CDR3 DNA follows: TGTGCCAGCAGTTTTGAGGGGGTGTTTAACAATCAGCCCCAGCATTTT. This codes for CASSFEGVFNNQPQHF.

The chain's CDR3 is CASNPGGFDGYTF. CDR3 DNA sequence: TGCGCCAGCAACCCAGGGGGGTTCGATGGCTACACCTTC. The chain carries TRBV5-1 and TRBJ1-2; 7 nucleotides agree with TRBD1. The germline V gene has CDR1 SGHRS and CDR2 YFSETQ. The V segment lost 6 bases and the J segment 6 bases; nucleotides outside the gene matches: 8. CDR3 length equals 13 residues.

The chain combines TRBV28 with TRBJ2-2; 7 bases agree with TRBD1. Losses at the gene ends were 6 bases for V and 4 bases for J; bases not matched to a gene: 8. CDR1 and CDR2 (germline): MDHEN, SYDVKM. The CDR3 sequence is 15 residues long. The CDR3 DNA reads TGTGCCAGCAGCATTGACAGGGTGGTCACCGGGGAGCTGTTTTTT. Translating gives CASSIDRVVTGELFF.

The rearrangement links TRBV7-2 to TRBJ2-3; 11 bases are a match to TRBD2. After removal of 0 bases from V and 0 bases from J, the junction contained 2 bases not matched to a gene. This CDR3 is built from 17 residues. The germline V gene encodes CDR1 SGHTA and CDR2 FQGNSA. The CDR3 DNA follows: TGTGCCAGCAGCTTAGCGGGACTAGCGGCTAGCACAGATACGCAGTATTTT. Protein: CASSLAGLAASTDTQYF.

This chain joins TRBV28 and TRBJ2-2, with D maybe TRBD2 (7 bases). Trimming cost V 9 bases and J 5 bases, with 19 bases left between them. Per germline, CDR1 MDHEN and CDR2 SYDVKM. CDR3 size: 15 residues. CDR3 coding DNA: TGTGCCAGTGGAGGGGGAGGGGAAGGGACCGGGGAGCTGTTTTTT. This codes for CASGGGGEGTGELFF.

In its sample, this clone was seen once. The CDR3 is CASSQGRQGYGYTF. The CDR3 nucleotides read TGTGCCAGCAGCCAAGGGCGGCAGGGCTATGGCTACACCTTC. The rearrangement uses TRBV3-1 (or the pseudogene TRBV3-2) and TRBJ1-2, with a weak D call TRBD1 (5 bases). V lost 1 base and J lost 4, with 10 bases in between. In germline, CDR1 is LGHDT, CDR2 YNNKEL (reference sequence). The CDR3 has 14 residues.

The chain has TRBV5-6 and TRBJ1-2; D gene unclear. The CDR3 covers 13 residues. The germline V and J ends were trimmed by 0 bases and 4 bases, with 7 bases remaining between them. Germline CDR1 reads SGHDT; CDR2 reads YYEEEE. The CDR3 sequence is CASSLGPGYGYTF. CDR3 coding DNA: TGTGCCAGCAGCTTGGGTCCGGGCTATGGCTACACCTTC.

With respect to this clone: One end of the junction is discordant with germline, which a read error may explain. The chain joins TRBV9 to TRBJ2-1; 8 positions agree with TRBD1. Germline values: CDR1 SGDLS, CDR2 YYNGEE. CDR3 length: 17 residues. The CDR3 DNA sequence: TGTGCCAGCAGCGTAGACGAGGGACAGGCGGGCTACTATGAGCAGTTCTTC. Its translation is CASSVDEGQAGYYEQFF.